This TCR beta chain stems from a study of Ad26.COV2.S vaccination and SARS-CoV-2 variants. TCRdb's table, derived via immunoSEQ multiplex PCR, lists solely in-frame clones and lacks some. The top ten clones hold roughly a tenth of a sample with 240,000 or so clones, around nine tenths of them seen once. Trimming removed 0 bases at V and 1 base at J, with 10 bases between. CDR1 MNHEY and CDR2 SVGEGT come from the germline V gene. CDR3 length: 15 amino acids. Treatment reported: over 15 received Ad26.COV2.S at low or high dose, single or two shots; several received placebo; per-sample allocation not given. Sampling was done on day 63 after the first vaccine or placebo injection.

The chain uses TRBV6-2 or TRBV6-3 and TRBJ2-7; no reliable D call. The sequenced sample was peripheral blood, obtained in a trial of Ad26.COV2.S vaccine versus placebo. This receptor was obtained from a person between 18 and 60 years old who received the Ad26.COV2.S COVID-19 vaccine or a placebo. The CDR3 is CASSYSRLTSYEQYF. CDR3 DNA: TGTGCCAGCAGTTACTCGAGGCTCACATCCTACGAGCAGTACTTC.